The clone carrying this TCR beta chain was observed a handful of times. Antigen specificity is unknown. This record comes from a study of CD8 T cells in ankylosing spondylitis. Study-level results: As reported, disease-linked clones showed significant enrichment in matched ankylosing spondylitis synovial fluid. Several of the motif variants were reported before in synovial fluid and blood from reactive arthritis. Among TCR beta sequences, a motif of under 10 highly homologous variants appeared characteristic of ankylosing spondylitis blood.

Making the TCR beta libraries involved quantitative 5'-RACE with molecular barcodes. TCRdb ran MiXCR on the 5' RACE reads and lists one entry per CDR3 protein. This sample carries around 220,000 distinct CDR3 sequences, approximately 10% of them seen once, and the ten largest clones take 21%. The CDR3 sequence is 12 residues long. J was trimmed by 5 bases and V by 7 bases; bases with no gene match: 4. Germline values: CDR1 DFQATT, CDR2 SNEGSKA (reference sequence). The clonotype comes from a male donor with ankylosing spondylitis or in good health (not recorded which). Sequencing input: blood, either unsorted or a sorted T cell fraction (not recorded which). The chain carries TRBV20-1 and TRBJ2-1, with 8 positions matching TRBD1. The CDR3 DNA sequence: TGCAGTGTACAGGGGGTAAACAATGAGCAGTTCTTC. Residues: CSVQGVNNEQFF.